This is a list of T cell receptor beta chains from one sample in a study of PD-L1 blockade in urothelial cancer. Clones were sequenced by immunoSEQ multiplex PCR, and TCRdb holds only the in-frame ones, with some missing. The data show tens of thousands of clones, with approximately 80% seen just once and 3.5% to 4% held by the top ten. The sample was PBMCs, taken around atezolizumab (anti-PD-L1) treatment. The receptors shown here come from a man in his 70s with urothelial cancer. CDR3s include the opening cysteine and the closing phenylalanine or tryptophan. D genes are given only for firm matches. Only part of the rows carry a size: once, few, many, or a class if the clone is expanded.

NA	NA	TRBV29-1	TRBJ1-1	TGCAGCGTAGTGGACACCAGGGCTTTCTTT	CSVVDTRAFF
NA	NA	TRBV6-5	TRBJ2-7	TGTGCCAGCAGTTACCGCAGGGGTTACGAGCAGTACTTC	CASSYRRGYEQYF
NA	NA	TRBV19	TRBJ1-5	TGTGCCAGTTCCGCCTTAGGCAATCAGCCCCAGCATTTT	CASSALGNQPQHF
NA	NA	TRBV29-1	TRBJ2-6	TGCAGCGTAGGGACAAAAAGCTCTGGGGCCAACGTCCTGACTTTC	CSVGTKSSGANVLTF
NA	NA	TRBV28	TRBJ2-7	TGTGCCATCCAAGGGAGTGCCTACGAGCAGTACTTC	CAIQGSAYEQYF
NA	NA	TRBV6-5	TRBJ1-4	TGTGCCAGCAGTTACGGGGGGGATGAAAAACTGTTTTTT	CASSYGGDEKLFF
TRBD1	NA	TRBV9	TRBJ1-2	TGTGCCAGCAGCGTAGGGACAGGGCGCGGGGGCTACACCTTC	CASSVGTGRGGYTF
NA	few	TRBV5-1	TRBJ2-7	TGCGCCAGCAGCTTGGAGGAGGGAAGGTCCGAGCAGTACTTC	CASSLEEGRSEQYF
TRBD2	few	TRBV5-1	TRBJ2-2	TGCGCCAGCAGCGTGACTAGCGGGACGGCCGGGGAGCTGTTTTTT	CASSVTSGTAGELFF
NA	NA	TRBV2	TRBJ1-2	TGTGCCAGCAGTTTAAGTTTTGGGGACATCACGCACAGCTACACCTTC	CASSLSFGDITHSYTF
NA	NA	TRBV28	TRBJ1-1	TGTGCCAGCAGTTTAGTCCAGGTCACTGAAGCTTTCTTT	CASSLVQVTEAFF
TRBD2	NA	TRBV9	TRBJ2-7	TGTGCCAGCAGCGTAGACGGGGGAGGGACCTACGAGCAGTACTTC	CASSVDGGGTYEQYF
NA	NA	TRBV28	TRBJ2-3	TGTGCCAGTCGTACATTAGGGCCCGAGGGAACAGATACGCAGTATTTT	CASRTLGPEGTDTQYF
TRBD2	NA	TRBV7-2	TRBJ2-7	TGTGCCAGCAGCTTAGGGGGTAGCGGGAACCTTTACGAGCAGTACTTC	CASSLGGSGNLYEQYF
NA	NA	TRBV27	TRBJ1-5	TGTGCCAGCAGTTTGACGGCCGGGACAAGTCAGCCCCAGCATTTT	CASSLTAGTSQPQHF
NA	NA	TRBV21-1	TRBJ2-7	TGTGCCAGCACCTTCTCCCGGACTGCCTACGAGCAGTACTTC	CASTFSRTAYEQYF
NA	NA	TRBV2	TRBJ1-5	TGTGCCAGCGGGAGGGCGACGAGCAATCAGCCCCAGCATTTT	CASGRATSNQPQHF
TRBD1	NA	TRBV27	TRBJ2-7	TGTGCCAGCAGTCCGCGGACAGGGAAGGAGGGAGAGCAGTACTTC	CASSPRTGKEGEQYF
NA	NA	TRBV5-4	TRBJ2-5	TGTGCCAGCAGCTTGGTGGGGGCACAAGAGACCCAGTACTTC	CASSLVGAQETQYF
NA	NA	TRBV27	TRBJ1-3	TGTGCCAGCAGTTTATCGCCTCAGGGCTCTGGAAACACCATATATTTT	CASSLSPQGSGNTIYF
TRBD2	NA	TRBV6-1	TRBJ2-7	TGTGCCAGCAGTCGGACTAGCGGTACCTACGAGCAGTACTTC	CASSRTSGTYEQYF
NA	NA	TRBV11-3	TRBJ2-1	TGTGCCAGCAGCGCCGGGTTAGCCTACAATGAGCAGTTCTTC	CASSAGLAYNEQFF
NA	NA	TRBV7-6	TRBJ2-5	TGTGCCAGCAGCTTATCGGGAGAGACCCAGTACTTC	CASSLSGETQYF
TRBD2	NA	TRBV28	TRBJ2-3	TGTGCCAGCAGTTTCGGAAGGGAGGGGACAGATACGCAGTATTTT	CASSFGREGTDTQYF
NA	NA	TRBV2	TRBJ1-2	TGTGCCAGCAGTAGGAGCGGGGCGAACGTTAACTATGGCTACACCTTC	CASSRSGANVNYGYTF
TRBD1	NA	TRBV6-5	TRBJ2-7	TGTGCCAGCAGTCAGGGGGCCAGCCTCAGCGAGCAGTACTTC	CASSQGASLSEQYF
NA	NA	TRBV20-1	TRBJ2-3	TGCAGTGCTTCGGACAAGACGCAGTATTTT	CSASDKTQYF
TRBD1	NA	TRBV4-3	TRBJ1-1	TGCGCCAGCAGCCAGGATCAGGGGGCTGGCACTGAAGCTTTCTTT	CASSQDQGAGTEAFF
TRBD1	NA	TRBV4-3	TRBJ2-7	TGCGCCAGCAGCTACCGGGACAGGGGTTCCTACGAGCAGTACTTC	CASSYRDRGSYEQYF
NA	NA	TRBV4-1	TRBJ1-5	TGCGCCAGCAGCCAAGTCCAGACAGCTAGCAATCAGCCCCAGCATTTT	CASSQVQTASNQPQHF
TRBD1	NA	TRBV18	TRBJ2-1	TGTGCCAGCTCACCTCAGGGGGTAGATGAGCAGTTCTTC	CASSPQGVDEQFF
TRBD1	few	TRBV5-6	TRBJ2-2	TGTGCCAGCAGCCAGGGGGCCGGCGGGGAGCTGTTTTTT	CASSQGAGGELFF
NA	NA	TRBV11-2	TRBJ1-2	TGTGCCAGCAGCTCAGCCCGGGGAAACTATGGCTACACCTTC	CASSSARGNYGYTF
TRBD1	NA	TRBV7-9	TRBJ1-1	TGTGCCAGCAGCTCCGGACAGGGGGGGGACACTGAAGCTTTCTTT	CASSSGQGGDTEAFF
NA	NA	TRBV7-2	TRBJ1-6	TGTGCCAGCAGCATCCAGGGTGGTAATTCACCCCTCCACTTT	CASSIQGGNSPLHF
NA	NA	TRBV5-1	TRBJ2-5	TGCGCCAGCAGCTTGATGGGGACTCGAGAGACCCAGTACTTC	CASSLMGTRETQYF
NA	once	TRBV19	TRBJ1-2	TGTGCCAGTAGTGCCCGGGACTCCGAAGGCTATGGCTACACCTTC	CASSARDSEGYGYTF
TRBD2	NA	TRBV7-3	TRBJ2-5	TGTGCCAGCAGCTTGGGCCCAGCGGGGGGGCAAGAGACCCAGTACTTC	CASSLGPAGGQETQYF
NA	few	TRBV4-2	TRBJ1-1	TGTGCCAGCAGCCAAGATATCGTGGGGCGAGCTTTCTTT	CASSQDIVGRAFF
NA	NA	TRBV6-1	TRBJ1-5	TGTGCCAGCAGTGACACAGGGCTGGGTAGTCAGCCCCAGCATTTT	CASSDTGLGSQPQHF
NA	NA	TRBV7-6	TRBJ2-5	TGTGCCAGCAGCTCGGGACAGATACTCGCCCGGGGGGAGACCCAGTACTTC	CASSSGQILARGETQYF
TRBD1	NA	TRBV7-2	TRBJ2-3	TGTGCCAGCAGCTTAGGACAGGGGGCCACAGATACGCAGTATTTT	CASSLGQGATDTQYF
NA	NA	TRBV11-1	TRBJ2-7	TGTGCCAGCAGCTTTGGCCAGGGGTTCAACGAGCAGTACTTC	CASSFGQGFNEQYF
NA	NA	TRBV5-1	TRBJ2-2	TGCGCCAGCAGCCCCTTACTCTCCGGGGAGCTGTTTTTT	CASSPLLSGELFF
NA	NA	TRBV5-1	TRBJ2-2	TGCGCCAGCAGCTTGGTGCAGGGGAACACCGGGGAGCTGTTTTTT	CASSLVQGNTGELFF
TRBD1	NA	TRBV28	TRBJ1-2	TGTGCCAGCAGTTCCCCAGGACAGGGGGCGTTCAACTATGGCTACACCTTC	CASSSPGQGAFNYGYTF
TRBD2	NA	TRBV4-1	TRBJ2-3	TGCGCCAGCAGCCGACGGAATGCGGGGGCAGATACGCAGTATTTT	CASSRRNAGADTQYF
NA	few	TRBV29-1	TRBJ1-4	TGCAGCGTTGTTTTACGGGGGGCCGACGAAAAACTGTTTTTT	CSVVLRGADEKLFF
TRBD2	NA	TRBV5-1	TRBJ2-3	TGCGCCAGCAGCTTGGCCCTAGCGGGAGCAGATACGCAGTATTTT	CASSLALAGADTQYF
NA	NA	TRBV4-2	TRBJ2-1	TGTGCCAGCAGCCAAGATCTGAGGGAGAGACAGTTCTTC	CASSQDLRERQFF
TRBD2	NA	TRBV7-3	TRBJ2-2	TGTGCCAGCAGCCCTCGGCTAGCGGCGAACACCGGGGAGCTGTTTTTT	CASSPRLAANTGELFF
NA	NA	TRBV4-2	TRBJ2-2	TGTGCCAGCAGCCAAGATCCTAGCGCTAACACCGGGGAGCTGTTTTTT	CASSQDPSANTGELFF
TRBD1	once	TRBV15	TRBJ2-1	TGTGCCACCAGCCAGACGGACAGGGGGACAAATGAGCAGTTCTTC	CATSQTDRGTNEQFF
NA	few	TRBV4-3	TRBJ2-3	TGCGCCAGCAGCCAAAGCCTAGGGGGAACGCAGTATTTT	CASSQSLGGTQYF
TRBD2	few	TRBV5-1	TRBJ2-3	TGCGCCAGCAGCCCGGGAGGTAGCGGGAGATTAGATACGCAGTATTTT	CASSPGGSGRLDTQYF
NA	NA	TRBV11-2	TRBJ2-4	TGTGCCAGCAGCCCCACGGGAGCCAAAAACATTCAGTACTTC	CASSPTGAKNIQYF
NA	NA	TRBV9	TRBJ2-2	TGTGCCAGCAGCGCCTTTGTCACCGGGGAGCTGTTTTTT	CASSAFVTGELFF
TRBD2	NA	TRBV28	TRBJ2-3	TGTGCCAGCAGTTCGACGACTAGCGGGAGCACAGATACGCAGTATTTT	CASSSTTSGSTDTQYF
NA	NA	TRBV28	TRBJ1-1	TGTGCCAGCAGTTTTGAGTACACTGAAGCTTTCTTT	CASSFEYTEAFF